This entry lists 27 T cell receptor beta chains sequenced from one sample in a study of early T cells in non-severe SARS-CoV-2 infection. TCRdb passed the 5' RACE reads through MiXCR, listing each CDR3 protein once. This sample carries around 93,000 distinct CDR3 sequences, 10% to 15% of them seen once, and the ten largest clones take about 4.4%. This specimen consisted of whole blood, obtained at baseline. These receptors all stem from an adult who was a healthcare worker with PCR-confirmed SARS-CoV-2 infection or an uninfected control (not recorded which).

This clonotype was recorded at least ten times. CDR3 coding DNA: TGTGCCAGCAGAACTAGCGGGGGGACAGATACGCAGTATTTT. Translated, it gives CASRTSGGTDTQYF. The rearrangement links TRBV7-9 to TRBJ2-3; 12 positions match TRBD2. The CDR3 is 14 residues long. Germline V lookup: CDR1 SEHNR, CDR2 FQNEAQ (reference sequence). V was pared by 6 bases and J by 3 bases, with 1 base of the junction left unmatched.

This clonotype was seen at least ten times. The chain combines TRBV29-1 with TRBJ1-2; D may be TRBD1 (5 bases). V shed 0 bases and J shed 3 bases, with 8 bases lying between them. The CDR3 is made up of 13 amino acids. Looked up from germline, CDR1 is SQVTM and CDR2 is ANQGSEA. The CDR3 sequence is CSVEDRDDYGYTF. The CDR3 DNA is TGCAGCGTTGAAGACAGGGATGACTATGGCTACACCTTC.

A single count supports this clonotype. The V gene is TRBV11-2, the J gene TRBJ1-4; TRBD1 is a possible D gene (5 bases). CDR1 SGHAT and CDR2 FQNNGV come from the germline V gene. This CDR3 is 18 amino acids long. V was clipped by 4 bases and J by 0 bases, with 18 bases between them. CDR3 in amino acids: CASSSRRGMLATNEKLFF. CDR3 in DNA: TGTGCCAGCAGCTCCCGGCGGGGGATGTTGGCAACTAATGAAAAACTGTTTTTT.

This clonotype has a single count. CDR3 sequence reads: CASSPGQANGNTIYF. DNA of the CDR3: TGCGCCAGCAGCCCCGGACAGGCCAATGGAAACACCATATATTTT. This chain links TRBV5-1 with TRBJ1-3; 7 bases are a match to TRBD1. J gave up 3 bases and V 4 bases, and 7 bases lay outside the gene matches. Germline V CDR1 and CDR2: SGHRS, YFSETQ. The CDR3 loop spans 15 amino acids.

Ten or more counts support this clonotype. The rearrangement joins TRBV24-1 to TRBJ2-3, with D possibly matching TRBD2 (6 bases). Trimming stripped 4 bases from V and 2 bases from J, with 15 bases between. There are 16 residues in the CDR3. Per the germline V gene, CDR1 is KGHDR and CDR2 is SFDVKD. The CDR3: CATSDSLASHTDTQYF. The CDR3, as DNA: TGTGCCACCAGTGACTCTCTAGCGTCCCACACAGATACGCAGTATTTT.

In its sample, this clonotype was seen a few times. The V gene is TRBV28, the J gene TRBJ2-6; D is unclear. The CDR3 runs to 13 residues. The V end was cut by 5 bases, the J end by 3 bases, with 5 bases between. CDR1 and CDR2 from the germline V gene are MDHEN and SYDVKM. CDR3 nucleotide sequence: TGTGCCAGCAGTCCTTTTGGGGCCAACGTCCTGACTTTC. As protein: CASSPFGANVLTF.

The table lists this clonotype with a few counts. The CDR3: CASSTNAIQGAVNEKLFF. In DNA form, the CDR3 reads TGTGCCAGCAGCACGAACGCTATCCAGGGGGCAGTTAATGAAAAACTGTTTTTT. The chain recombines TRBV7-3 with TRBJ1-4; 8 bases map to TRBD1. Germline assignment: CDR1 SGHTA and CDR2 FQGTGA. CDR3 size: 18 residues. J gave up 4 bases and V 5 bases, and 15 bases lay outside the gene matches.

This clonotype was observed at least ten times. The chain joins TRBV19 to TRBJ1-4; maybe TRBD1 (5 bases). The CDR3 totals 14 residues. CDR1 is LNHDA, CDR2 SQIVND, per germline (reference sequence). V lost 3 bases to trimming and J lost 6 bases, with 11 bases between them. In nucleotides, the CDR3 is TGTGCCAGTAGTATCATAGGGGTGGATGAAAAACTGTTTTTT. Encoded protein: CASSIIGVDEKLFF. Filled out from reference TRBV19 and TRBJ1-4, the complete variable domain reads DGGITQSPKYLFRKEGQNVTLSCEQNLNHDAMYWYRQDPGQGLRLIYYSQIVNDFQKGDIAEGYSVSREKKESFPLTVTSAQKNPTAFYLCASSIIGVDEKLFFGSGTQLSVL.

The chain recombines TRBV9 with TRBJ2-3; 7 bases match TRBD1. Germline values: CDR1 SGDLS, CDR2 YYNGEE. This CDR3 is 17 amino acids long. The ends lost 3 bases at V and 3 bases at J; junction bases unmatched: 13. The CDR3 DNA reads TGTGCCAGCAGCGGAGGGTGGAAGGGGGCGTTAACAGATACGCAGTATTTT. Translated: CASSGGWKGALTDTQYF.

The rearrangement uses TRBV11-1 and TRBJ2-7, with 10 bases fitting TRBD1. The CDR3 has 16 residues. Germline CDR1 reads SGHAT; CDR2 reads FQDESV (reference sequence). Trimming removed 5 bases from V and 3 bases from J; junction bases left unmatched: 10. For the CDR3, the DNA is TGTGCCAGCAGCCCTAGAGACAGGGGGCGCGTCTACGAGCAGTACTTC. Protein sequence: CASSPRDRGRVYEQYF.

This rearrangement joins TRBV6-5 to TRBJ2-2; D possibly corresponds to TRBD2 (6 bases). The CDR3 extends over 16 amino acids. Trimming pared 0 bases from V and 8 bases from J, leaving 16 bases between. Germline CDR1 and CDR2: MNHEY and SVGAGI. CDR3 bases: TGTGCCAGCAGTTACTCCTGGGACTCCCAACTGGGGGAGCTGTTTTTT. As protein: CASSYSWDSQLGELFF.

The CDR3: CASSAYGNSPLHF. The CDR3 DNA follows: TGTGCCAGCAGCGCATACGGGAATTCACCCCTCCACTTT. V usage is TRBV7-2 and J usage is TRBJ1-6, with D hard to call. The CDR3 length is 13 residues. Germline assignment: CDR1 SGHTA and CDR2 FQGNSA. The V and J ends lost 5 bases and 7 bases respectively, with 9 bases between them.

The rearrangement joins TRBV7-2 to TRBJ2-4; D might be TRBD2 (6 bases). Trimming shortened V by 6 bases and J by 2 bases, and 11 bases separated the two germline ends. The length of the CDR3 is 14 residues. Germline loops: CDR1 SGHTA, CDR2 FQGNSA. The CDR3 DNA is TGTGCCAGCAGATCCGCGGGATCCAAAAACATTCAGTACTTC. Residues: CASRSAGSKNIQYF.

The sample holds a few counts of this clonotype. This sequence joins TRBV24-1 and TRBJ2-1, with D hard to call. The CDR3 length is 14 residues. V was clipped by 3 bases and J by 9 bases, with 14 bases between them. CDR1 and CDR2 from the germline V gene are KGHDR and SFDVKD. CDR3 amino acids: CATSDPPRYGEQFF. The CDR3 bases are TGTGCCACCAGTGATCCCCCCAGGTACGGTGAGCAGTTCTTC.

This clonotype was seen a few times. The chain is built from TRBV27 and TRBJ1-5, with unresolved D. V shed 5 bases and J shed 4 bases, with 9 bases lying between them. The germline CDR1 and CDR2 sequences are MNHEY and SMNVEV (reference sequence). The CDR3 length is 13 residues. The CDR3 region has the DNA TGTGCCAGCAGTCTAAAACGTAATCAGCCCCAGCATTTT. Its protein product is CASSLKRNQPQHF.

This clonotype was picked up many times. The V call is TRBV29-1, the J call TRBJ2-2, with D maybe TRBD1 (6 bases). Germline V gene data show CDR1 as SQVTM and CDR2 as ANQGSEA. Trimming stripped 4 bases from V and 6 bases from J, with 15 bases between. The CDR3 runs to 14 residues. CDR3 coding DNA: TGCAGCGTTGGGGGGCGACAAGGGGCCGGGGAGCTGTTTTTT. Protein: CSVGGRQGAGELFF.

Only a few counts were recorded for this clonotype. The chain joins TRBV7-2 to TRBJ1-2; maybe TRBD1 (5 bases). V was shortened by 5 bases and J by 2 bases, with 15 bases between the two germline ends. CDR1 SGHTA and CDR2 FQGNSA come from the germline V gene. The CDR3 has 15 amino acids. CDR3: CASSPRVIGNYGYTF. CDR3 bases: TGTGCCAGCAGCCCCAGGGTTATTGGAAACTATGGCTACACCTTC.

The sample holds a few counts of this clonotype. The rearrangement uses TRBV14 and TRBJ2-4, with 7 bases fitting TRBD1. Trimming cost V 4 bases and J 1 base; bases outside gene matches: 19. Germline assignment: CDR1 SGHDN and CDR2 FVKESK. This CDR3 region has 20 residues. In DNA, the CDR3 is TGTGCCAGCAGCCCGGATACTCAGGGACAGTTCGGTGAGGCCAAAAACATTCAGTACTTC. Translated: CASSPDTQGQFGEAKNIQYF.

The chain uses TRBV20-1 and TRBJ2-1; D gene ambiguous. V lost 8 bases, J lost 7 bases, and 24 bases lay in between. Germline V gives CDR1 DFQATT, CDR2 SNEGSKA (reference sequence). CDR3 size: 15 residues. CDR3: CSLPTTYRKRNEQFF. The DNA for the CDR3 is TGCAGTCTACCCACAACGTATAGGAAGAGGAATGAGCAGTTCTTC.

Written as DNA, the CDR3 is TGTGCCTGGAGCTCGCAGGCGAATCAGCCCCAGCATTTT. Translating it yields CAWSSQANQPQHF. The rearrangement joins TRBV30 to TRBJ1-5; D gene unclear. Germline assignment: CDR1 GTSNPN and CDR2 SVGIG (reference sequence). This CDR3 contains 13 residues. V was trimmed by 3 bases and J by 4 bases, leaving 10 bases between them.

In DNA form, the CDR3 reads TGTGCCAGCAGCCAAGACCCTAGCGGAGTCTACGAGCAGTACTTC. Its protein product is CASSQDPSGVYEQYF. This chain joins TRBV3-1 and TRBJ2-7; 7 bases agree with TRBD2. Germline V gives CDR1 LGHDT, CDR2 YNNKEL (reference sequence). This CDR3 has 15 residues. Trimming at V came to 0 bases and at J to 3 bases, leaving 5 bases not matched to a gene.

The chain employs TRBV11-3 and TRBJ2-3, with a possible D match to TRBD2 (6 bases). Germline assignment: CDR1 SGHNT and CDR2 YENEEA. The CDR3 is 14 residues long. Trimming took off 1 base at V and 4 bases at J, with 9 bases between the two ends. The CDR3: CASSLGGEADTQYF. DNA of the CDR3: TGTGCCAGCAGCTTAGGCGGGGAGGCAGATACGCAGTATTTT.

This clonotype has a handful of counts. V and J are TRBV7-9 and TRBJ2-3, with D perhaps TRBD2 (6 bases). The length of the CDR3 is 12 residues. V lost 8 bases, J lost 5 bases, and 11 bases lay in between. The germline V gene encodes CDR1 SEHNR and CDR2 FQNEAQ (reference sequence). For the CDR3, the DNA is TGTGCCAGCGTGCGGGATGGAGATACGCAGTATTTT. As protein: CASVRDGDTQYF.

In this sample, this clonotype turned up many times. This chain links TRBV7-2 with TRBJ2-1; 7 nucleotides align to TRBD2. CDR3 size: 16 residues. V was clipped by 1 base and J by 12 bases; unmatched bases: 15. The germline CDR1 and CDR2 sequences are SGHTA and FQGNSA. This CDR3 reads CASSLVASGQGNRQFF. Written as DNA, the CDR3 is TGTGCCAGCAGCTTAGTCGCTAGCGGACAAGGTAATCGGCAGTTCTTC. The entire variable domain, with the rest obtained from reference TRBV7-2 and TRBJ2-1, is as follows: GAGVSQSPSNKVTEKGKDVELRCDPISGHTALYWYRQSLGQGLEFLIYFQGNSAPDKSGLPSDRFSAERTGGSVSTLTIQRTQQEDSAVYLCASSLVASGQGNRQFFGPGTRLTVL.

Ten or more counts support this clonotype. The chain links TRBV7-9 to TRBJ2-7; 15 bases match TRBD2. V dropped 5 bases and J dropped 0; count of bases not matched to a gene: 11. This CDR3 comprises 19 residues. Germline V gene data show CDR1 as SEHNR and CDR2 as FQNEAQ (reference sequence). For the CDR3, the DNA is TGTGCCAGCAGCCTTACGCGGGGACTAGCGGGAGGAAACTCCTACGAGCAGTACTTC. Its protein is CASSLTRGLAGGNSYEQYF.

Many counts were recorded for this clonotype. The CDR3 here is CASSYLAKNIQYF. CDR3 nucleotide sequence: TGTGCCAGCAGTTACCTAGCCAAAAACATTCAGTACTTC. This chain joins TRBV6-2 or TRBV6-3 and TRBJ2-4, with D uncertain. The CDR3 extends over 13 amino acids. Germline lookup yields CDR1 MNHEY and CDR2 SVGEGT. V was cut by 2 bases and J by 0 bases, with 2 bases left in between.

The chain employs TRBV5-4 and TRBJ2-7; 9 bases agree with TRBD2. Trimming took 4 bases from V and 2 from J; bases not matched to a gene: 4. The CDR3 is 14 amino acids. CDR1 is SGHNT, CDR2 YYREEE, per germline (reference sequence). CDR3 sequence: CASSLVAGAYEQYF. DNA of the CDR3: TGTGCCAGCAGCCTAGTAGCGGGAGCCTACGAGCAGTACTTC.